This TCR beta chain derives from a study of tumor-infiltrating lymphocytes in localized non-small cell lung cancer (dated by TCRdb to the early 2020s). For the study in its entirety: Several histologies were represented in the cohort, which also included both smokers and never-smokers as well as patients whose samples were collected after neoadjuvant chemotherapy. Each patient contributed resected tumor tissue and uninvolved lung tissue from the same patient, described as non-adjacent to the tumor. Flow cytometry, multiplex immunofluorescence, RNA-seq, exome sequencing and proteomics were applied to the same patients as TCR sequencing, which was one of several integrated assays. In total, the ICON cohort consisted of some 160 surgical patients with localized non-small cell lung cancer who had their tumors resected. A total of roughly 57 patients were included in the paired tumor versus uninvolved lung comparison of immunoSEQ T-cell fraction. Study-wide findings and limitations: TCR-derived T-cell fraction did not differ between the flow cytometry-defined immunotypes IM1 (good prognosis) and IM2 (poor prognosis). Because assay coverage varied across patients depending on available tissue quantity, TCR sequencing was performed for only a subset of the cohort. Because different assays used different pieces of the same tissue, intratumor heterogeneity could not be separated from technical variation. TCRbeta sequencing supported higher T cell infiltration in tumors than in uninvolved lung tissue, consistent with immunofluorescence CD3 counts.

The T-cell fraction in tumor and uninvolved lung tissue was obtained from TCR sequencing using the immunoSEQ assay. The source study handled its data this way. To analyze survival, patients were divided into a high T-cell fraction group (upper tertile) and a low T-cell fraction group (lower two tertiles), and the two groups were compared using a log-rank test. Paired tumor versus uninvolved lung differences in T-cell fraction were tested with a signed-rank test. TCRdb's version of the immuneACCESS table is confined to in-frame rearrangements and falls short of the full clone set. An unresolved V gene accounts for under half of the shortfall where checked; the remainder is of unknown origin. The V and J calls and clone size come from that table; D and trimming were worked out from the DNA. This sample lists approximately 5,000 clones; around 95% were detected once. The top ten clonotypes cover approximately 3% of the sample.

Notes on this clone: Its specific antigen is unknown. No base quality values were provided; no much bigger clone lies one nucleotide off.

Reading the germline V gene (reference sequence) gives CDR1 LNHDA and CDR2 SQIVND. V and J lose 5 bases and 5 bases, and a span of 9 bases separates them. The CDR3 sequence holds 12 residues, the cysteine and phenylalanine included. The kept DNA is CDR3 alone, 36 bases in frame from the first base. Enrollment in ICON was initiated in the first half of 2016, and the last patient was enrolled in 2018. From a subcohort of approximately 76 patients, fresh tumor and matched uninvolved tissue were collected for in-depth immune analyses, including TCR sequencing. TCR sequencing was performed on DNA isolated from bulk tissue, without cell sorting.

What was sequenced was uninvolved lung tissue not adjacent to the tumor. The chain is made from TRBV19 and TRBJ1-2, with no D gene named confidently. The receptor was isolated from a human donor with non-small cell lung cancer. The DNA sequence is TGTGCCAGTAGTTCACCAGAATATGGCTACACCTTC. This sequence encodes CASSSPEYGYTF.